These 6 T cell receptor beta chains were sequenced from one sample in a study of response to subunit inactivated influenza vaccine. In TCRdb, the RT-PCR reads were re-called with MiXCR into one record per CDR3 protein. This sample carries 450,000 to 550,000 distinct CDR3 sequences, less than 30% of them seen once, and the ten largest clones take 1.9%. This sample comprised CD4+ T cells sorted from PBMCs, obtained about 5 days after vaccination. The origin of the receptors is a man aged 50-59 years who received an inactivated influenza vaccine.

The rearrangement uses TRBV14 and TRBJ2-3; D gene ambiguous. Trimming removed 1 base at V and 2 bases at J, with 10 bases between. The germline gives CDR1 SGHDN, CDR2 FVKESK. CDR3 length equals 15 residues. The CDR3 is CASSQVEYSTDTQYF. CDR3 DNA sequence: TGTGCCAGCAGCCAAGTTGAGTACTCCACAGATACGCAGTATTTT.

In this sample, this clonotype turned up a few times. This chain connects TRBV20-1 to TRBJ2-5, with a tentative D call TRBD1 (6 bases). The V and J ends lost 2 bases and 3 bases respectively, with 16 bases between them. CDR3 length: 15 residues. Germline V lookup: CDR1 DFQATT, CDR2 SNEGSKA (reference sequence). This CDR3 is CSARFPNSGEETQYF. CDR3 DNA sequence: TGCAGTGCTAGATTCCCTAATTCAGGGGAAGAGACCCAGTACTTC.

This clonotype appeared a single time. The CDR3 protein is CSAGDREGITNEKLFF. CDR3 coding DNA: TGCAGCGCCGGGGACAGGGAGGGGATAACTAATGAAAAACTGTTTTTT. The chain couples TRBV29-1 to TRBJ1-4, with 9 nucleotides matching TRBD1. After removal of 7 bases from V and 1 base from J, the junction contained 10 bases not matched to a gene. The CDR3 runs 16 residues. The germline V gene encodes CDR1 SQVTM and CDR2 ANQGSEA.

The chain has TRBV5-1 and TRBJ2-7; 13 bases are shared with TRBD2. V shed 4 bases and J 6 bases; nucleotides not matched to a gene: 7. Looked up from germline, CDR1 is SGHRS and CDR2 is YFSETQ. CDR3 length: 15 residues. DNA for the CDR3: TGCGCCAGCAGCGCAAGGACTAGCGGGAGTGGCGAGCAGTACTTC. Translated: CASSARTSGSGEQYF.

This chain joins TRBV5-1 and TRBJ2-7, with 8 bases fitting TRBD1. Germline V gene sequence: CDR1 SGHRS, CDR2 YFSETQ. The CDR3 runs 14 residues. The V gene end was trimmed by 4 bases and the J gene end by 3 bases; junction bases not matched to a gene: 6. The CDR3 sequence: CASSRDRFGYEQYF. The DNA for the CDR3 is TGCGCCAGCAGCCGGGACAGGTTCGGCTACGAGCAGTACTTC.

V usage is TRBV5-1 and J usage is TRBJ1-1, with 8 bases that match TRBD1. In germline, CDR1 is SGHRS, CDR2 YFSETQ. The CDR3 contains 15 residues. V was clipped by 0 bases and J by 5 bases; unmatched bases: 6. The CDR3 DNA sequence: TGCGCCAGCAGCTTGGCCGAAGACAGGGGAACTGAAGCTTTCTTT. As protein: CASSLAEDRGTEAFF. The complete variable domain, with remaining parts taken from reference TRBV5-1 and TRBJ1-1, reads KAGVTQTPRYLIKTRGQQVTLSCSPISGHRSVSWYQQTPGQGLQFLFEYFSETQRNKGNFPGRFSGRQFSNSRSEMNVSTLELGDSALYLCASSLAEDRGTEAFFGQGTRLTVV.